What follows describes a single T cell receptor (beta chain). What this receptor recognizes is not known. No much larger clone exists at a distance of one base, and base qualities are not known. Using the deep immunoSEQ assay, TCR CDR3 regions were amplified from genomic DNA by multiplex PCR. Extracted genomic DNA from each cell subset was spread evenly across all wells of several immunoSEQ 96-well plates, with each plate serving as a replicate. For sorted subsets, each replicate PCR was loaded with 200 ng genomic DNA, equivalent to about 33,000 T cell genomes. Purified libraries were quantified with a Qubit 3.0 fluorometer, sized on a Bioanalyzer 2100, and re-quantified with the KAPA Library Quantification kit. Every immunoSEQ 96-well plate was sequenced on a separate single-read 150-cycle Illumina NextSeq 550 flow cell. Processing in the source paper ran as follows. Because only junctional sequences without quality scores were contained in the immunoSEQ output, filtering matching that applied to full-length reads could not be performed. To assign V/J genes and CDR3, sequences were annotated using PyIR, a Python wrapper for IgBLAST v1.9, with IMGT germline references. Any read was removed if the V/J assignment was weak (E-value above 1e-6), the CDR3 was missing, or the read contained stop codons, out-of-frame junctions, or ambiguous translated residues. V3J clonotypes were defined by identical inferred V gene, J gene, and CDR3 amino acid sequence. The percentage overlap between two repertoires was calculated by dividing the number of shared unique clonotypes by the size of the smaller repertoire. Richness of each repertoire was evaluated using RTK rarefaction, the Chao1 estimator, and Recon v2.1 estimates of unobserved clonotypes. For all TCRbeta clonotypes obtained by the gDNA method from a handful of donors, generation probabilities were computed with OLGA. Entries here come from immuneACCESS through TCRdb and include only in-frame sequences with V and J called. Some clones fail to appear in such tables; in the studies checked, an unresolved V gene covers under half of the shortfall, and the cause of the remainder is unknown. V and J calls and clone size come straight from that table; D and trimming were deduced from the DNA. For this sample there are fewer than 1.4 million clones; around 78% appear just once. The ten largest make up more than 0.55% of the sample.

This sample was taken from a study of shared clonotypes between healthy human individuals (dated by TCRdb to 2018 to 2020). About the investigation overall: The cohort comprised two women and three men aged 18 to 49 years. Different laboratories and diverse techniques were used to prepare libraries and sequence TCR repertoires, to increase sequencing depth and limit assay-specific biases. Each donor's leukapheresis produced roughly between roughly 0.85 and 10 billion PBMCs. For each donor, three plates each were used for CD4 naive and CD4 memory, two plates were used for CD8 naive, and one plate was used for CD8 memory. The study deeply sequenced blood TCR repertoires of five healthy adults to estimate repertoire size and the extent of clonotype sharing between individuals.

V was cut back by 4 bases and J by 0 bases, leaving a gap of 16 bases between them. From a lookup of the germline V gene, CDR1 and CDR2 are SGHRS and YFSETQ. Inclusive of the bounding cysteine and phenylalanine, the CDR3 is 16 residues long. Of the read, only the CDR3 DNA is kept; its 48 bases are in frame from base 1. Beyond this particular receptor, the publication reports: Sampling was restricted to blood, and TCR repertoires in tissues likely differ from the TCR repertoires found in blood. Compared with non-shared clonotypes, clonotypes shared by all four sorted-subset donors had higher generation probabilities. Naive subsets generally had larger estimated clonotype richness than memory subsets did. Rarefaction of sorted-subset datasets indicated incomplete sequencing despite the large sequencing depth. Pairwise subsampling led to the expectation that sequencing depth would affect the degree of clonotype sharing among donors. Across a handful of donors, around 5.4% of naive CD4, over 3% of naive CD8, approximately 2.5% of memory CD4, and under 0.45% of memory CD8 clonotypes were shared. The genetic and exposure-history diversity represented was limited by the small number of donors.

The donors were healthy, HIV-negative adults with no recently reported acute infections or vaccinations. Every donor was a Caucasian adult living in Nashville, Tennessee, USA. CD4+ T cells were enriched by magnetic negative selection; naive cells were then positively selected on CD45RA, and the negative fraction formed the memory subset. Blood was obtained by leukapheresis, after which PBMCs were separated by Ficoll-Histopaque density gradient centrifugation and cryopreserved in liquid nitrogen vapor phase. Analytical flow cytometry was used to check the purity and quantity of every magnetically sorted T cell population. From each sorted fraction, genomic DNA was isolated and quantified by UV absorbance on a Nanodrop 2000c.

Sample: memory CD4+ T cells from PBMCs. The cell subset or site label corresponds to: CD45RA-negative fraction. This clonotype originated in a young man in good health. Some clones in this sample may be carry-over from other donors' samples. The chain employs TRBV5-1 and TRBJ1-1; 5 matching bases give a weak D call of TRBD1. The CDR3 protein sequence reads: CASSPQSGAMNTEAFF. The sequenced DNA is TGCGCCAGCAGCCCCCAAAGTGGGGCTATGAACACTGAAGCTTTCTTT.